This TCR beta chain was obtained from a study of T and B cells in COVID-19 patients. Study-level results: Highly clonal in active COVID-19, TRB repertoires exceeded healthy-donor diversity and richness at recovery. Symptomatic-phase blood samples from mildly ill patients and early samples from severe cases were scarce.

This clonotype was counted between two and nine times. Its target is not known. Multiplex PCR with BIOMED2 TRB-A/B primer pools amplified TRB rearrangements. A single record per CDR3 protein comes from TCRdb applying MiXCR to the multiplex PCR reads. The data contain thousands of distinct CDR3 sequences, roughly 30% of them singletons. This CDR3 has 14 amino acids. Germline V gives CDR1 ENHRY, CDR2 SYGVKD. V gave up 6 bases and J gave up 2 bases; unmatched junction bases: 3. TRB was amplified from approximately 250-500 ng of blood genomic DNA. The sequencing input was blood. The chain joins TRBV10-3 to TRBJ2-1; TRBD2 aligns across 8 bases. The sequence came from a human donor with active COVID-19. The CDR3 is CAIREREPYNEQFF. CDR3 nucleotides: TGTGCCATCAGGGAGCGGGAGCCCTACAATGAGCAGTTCTTC.